These T cell receptor beta chains were read from a single sample in a study of blood T cell repertoires in COVID-19. The repertoire was sequenced with immunoSEQ multiplex PCR; TCRdb's copy has only in-frame clones and lacks some. The sample contains roughly 500,000 clones, 85% to 90% of which appear only once. The sample comprised PBMCs or T cells enriched from blood (not recorded which). The origin of the receptors is a woman aged 40 to 50 who had recovered from COVID-19. Both conserved end residues are part of each CDR3. A D gene is named only where the DNA matches it firmly. Clone size, where shown, is once, few, many, or a class for clones that have expanded.

j_call | d_call | clone_size | v_call | cdr3_nt | cdr3_aa
TRBJ1-2 | TRBD1 | - | TRBV20-1 | TGCAGACAGGGGGGTAACTATGGCTACACCTTC | CRQGGNYGYTF
TRBJ1-3 | - | - | TRBV6-5 | TGTGCCAGCAATCCGGGTCCTGGAAACACCATATATTTT | CASNPGPGNTIYF
TRBJ2-5 | - | - | TRBV6-5 | TGTGCCAGCAGTTACTTCGCAGGGGCAGGGGAGACCCAGTACTTC | CASSYFAGAGETQYF
TRBJ2-1 | - | - | TRBV7-2 | TGTGCCAGCAGCTTCACCGGGTTCAGTGGGTACAATGAGCAGTTCTTC | CASSFTGFSGYNEQFF
TRBJ1-6 | TRBD1 | - | TRBV9 | TGTGCCAGCAGCGATCGAACCGGGACAGCGAATTCACCCCTCCACTTT | CASSDRTGTANSPLHF
TRBJ1-1 | - | - | TRBV7-9 | TGTGCCAGCAGCTTGCAGGGGTGGAACACTGAAGCTTTCTTT | CASSLQGWNTEAFF
TRBJ1-4 | - | - | TRBV7-2 | TGTGCCAGCAGCTTAGCCTCGGGGGTTGGTGAAAAACTGTTTTTT | CASSLASGVGEKLFF
TRBJ1-1 | TRBD1 | - | TRBV6-2/TRBV6-3 | TGTGCCAGCAGTGACAGGGTGCTAGCTTTCTTT | CASSDRVLAFF
TRBJ2-2 | TRBD1 | - | TRBV11-2 | TGTGCCAGCAGCTCACGGACAGGGGAAAACGGGGAGCTGTTTTTT | CASSSRTGENGELFF
TRBJ1-2 | - | - | TRBV10-3 | TGTGCCACCAGTGGAGGGGCAGGGGAGAACTATGGCTACACCTTC | CATSGGAGENYGYTF
TRBJ2-1 | TRBD1 | few | TRBV7-9 | TGTGCCAGCAGCGCCCGGGACAGGGGGCCGAATGAGCAGTTCTTC | CASSARDRGPNEQFF
TRBJ2-2 | - | once | TRBV10-1 | TGCGCCAGCAGTGCGACGGGTGGCGGGGAGCTGTTTTTT | CASSATGGGELFF
TRBJ1-6 | - | - | TRBV6-5 | TGTGCCAGCAGCGCCTCATGGCTCTATAATTCACCCCTCCACTTT | CASSASWLYNSPLHF
TRBJ1-1 | - | - | TRBV12-3/TRBV12-4 | TGTGCCAGCAGCTCGAGGGCGAACACTGAAGCTTTCTTT | CASSSRANTEAFF
TRBJ2-1 | TRBD1 | - | TRBV11-3 | TGTGCCAGCAGCTTAGGCCCCAGGGGGCTTCACAATGAGCAGTTCTTC | CASSLGPRGLHNEQFF
TRBJ1-5 | - | - | TRBV7-8 | TGTGCCAGCAGCTTAGTGGCGGGTTACCAGCATTTT | CASSLVAGYQHF
TRBJ2-7 | TRBD2 | - | TRBV15 | TGTGCCACCAGCACAAAGCGGGGGGACTACGAGCAGTACTTC | CATSTKRGDYEQYF
TRBJ2-1 | TRBD2 | - | TRBV4-3 | TGCGCCAGCAGCCAAGTACTAGCGATACAGAATGAGCAGTTCTTC | CASSQVLAIQNEQFF
TRBJ1-3 | - | - | TRBV20-1 | TGCAGTGCTAGTGTCCTTGGAAACACCATATATTTT | CSASVLGNTIYF
TRBJ1-1 | TRBD1 | - | TRBV6-6 | TGTGCCAGCAGTCTCCGACCTGACAGGGGGCCCAAAAACACTGAAGCTTTCTTT | CASSLRPDRGPKNTEAFF
TRBJ2-7 | TRBD2 | once | TRBV6-2/TRBV6-3 | TGTGCCAGCAGTCCCCCGCGAGCGGGAGGTCTCGACGAGCAGTACTTC | CASSPPRAGGLDEQYF
TRBJ1-2 | - | - | TRBV6-5 | TGTGCCAGCAGCTTGGACAGATCTAACTATGGCTACACCTTC | CASSLDRSNYGYTF
TRBJ2-3 | TRBD2 | once | TRBV7-8 | TGTGCCAGCACCCTCTACGAAGGCGGGAGCGGGACAGATACGCAGTATTTT | CASTLYEGGSGTDTQYF
TRBJ2-5 | - | - | TRBV7-2 | TGTGCCAGCAGCTTAGGGTTAGCCGAGACCCAGTACTTC | CASSLGLAETQYF
TRBJ1-5 | - | - | TRBV30 | TGTGCCTGGAACAAAATCCCCCATCAGCCCCAGCATTTT | CAWNKIPHQPQHF
TRBJ1-1 | - | - | TRBV5-1 | TGCGCCAGCAGCTTGGACGGGGTCGGAAGGACTGAAGCTTTCTTT | CASSLDGVGRTEAFF
TRBJ1-1 | - | - | TRBV19 | TGTGCCAGTACCGCAGGGCGTCGGAACACTGAAGCTTTCTTT | CASTAGRRNTEAFF
TRBJ2-1 | TRBD2 | - | TRBV9 | TGTGCCAGCAGCGGGGGACTAGCGGGTTACAATGAGCAGTTCTTC | CASSGGLAGYNEQFF
TRBJ2-1 | - | once | TRBV3-1/TRBV3-2 | TGTGCCAGCAGCCGCCTTGGCGGGACGTACAATGAGCAGTTCTTC | CASSRLGGTYNEQFF
TRBJ1-5 | TRBD1 | few | TRBV19 | TGTGCCAGTAGGGGACAGGGTAACAATCAGCCCCAGCATTTT | CASRGQGNNQPQHF
TRBJ1-4 | TRBD1 | - | TRBV19 | TGTGCCAGTAAGCATGCCCGACAGGGTGATGAAAAACTGTTTTTT | CASKHARQGDEKLFF
TRBJ1-6 | TRBD1 | once | TRBV6-5 | TGTGCCAGCAGTTCGCAGGGGGTAAGGAATTCACCCCTCCACTTT | CASSSQGVRNSPLHF
TRBJ1-1 | TRBD1 | few | TRBV7-8 | TGTGCCAGCAGCCATCGCGCGGGACAGGGCCCTGAAGCTTTCTTT | CASSHRAGQGPEAFF
TRBJ2-7 | TRBD1 | few | TRBV5-8 | TGTGCCAGCAGCTTGGTACAGGGGGTTGGCGAGCAGTACTTC | CASSLVQGVGEQYF
TRBJ2-7 | - | - | TRBV3-1/TRBV3-2 | TGTGCCAGCAGCCAAGACCAGGCGACCTACGAGCAGTACTTC | CASSQDQATYEQYF
TRBJ2-5 | - | - | TRBV7-2 | TGTGCCAGCAGCTTAGCGTCTGCCGCGGGGCAAGAGACCCAGTACTTC | CASSLASAAGQETQYF
TRBJ1-4 | - | - | TRBV13 | TGTGCCAGCAGCTTAGCCGCCCTAGGAAAACTGTTTTTT | CASSLAALGKLFF
TRBJ2-3 | - | - | TRBV10-1 | TGCGCCAGCAGTACGGGGGTCTGGTCAGATACGCAGTATTTT | CASSTGVWSDTQYF
TRBJ1-3 | TRBD1 | - | TRBV15 | TGTGCCACCCCGACTAACGACAGGGAACCTGGAAACACCATATATTTT | CATPTNDREPGNTIYF
TRBJ2-7 | TRBD1 | - | TRBV4-1 | TGCGCCAGCAGCCAAAGACAGGGTAGCGACGAGCAGTACTTC | CASSQRQGSDEQYF
TRBJ2-7 | - | once | TRBV19 | TGTGCCAGTAGTCCAGGGCAGGGGCGCCATCACGAGCAGTACTTC | CASSPGQGRHHEQYF
TRBJ2-1 | TRBD2 | - | TRBV25-1 | TGTGCCAGCAGCCTGGCGGGAGCACCGAATGAGCAGTTCTTC | CASSLAGAPNEQFF
TRBJ2-2 | - | - | TRBV3-1/TRBV3-2 | TGTGCCAGCAGCCAAGATTATGACACCGGGGAGCTGTTTTTT | CASSQDYDTGELFF
TRBJ2-3 | TRBD2 | - | TRBV10-1 | TGCGCCAGCAGTGAGACGGCTAGCGGGACAGATACGCAGTATTTT | CASSETASGTDTQYF
TRBJ2-7 | - | - | TRBV10-2 | TGCGCCAGCAGTGAGAACTTGTTCTACGAGCAGTACTTC | CASSENLFYEQYF
TRBJ2-1 | - | - | TRBV11-3 | TGTGCCAGCAGCTTCTACGGTAGAAGCGACTCCTACAATGAGCAGTTCTTC | CASSFYGRSDSYNEQFF
TRBJ1-1 | TRBD1 | - | TRBV5-4 | TGTGCCAGCAGCTTGGTGGGACAGGCCTCTGAAGCTTTCTTT | CASSLVGQASEAFF
TRBJ1-1 | TRBD1 | - | TRBV6-2/TRBV6-3 | TGTGCCAGCAGTTTGTGGCAGGGGGCCACTGAAGCTTTCTTT | CASSLWQGATEAFF
TRBJ1-6 | TRBD1 | - | TRBV7-6 | TGTGCCAGCAGCTTTGGGACAGATAGTTCACCCCTCCACTTT | CASSFGTDSSPLHF
TRBJ2-7 | TRBD1 | - | TRBV27 | TGTGCCAGCAGACGGACAGGGCGCTCCTACGAGCAGTACTTC | CASRRTGRSYEQYF
TRBJ1-1 | - | - | TRBV24-1 | TGTGCCACCAGTCAGGGATCGAGCACTGAAGCTTTCTTT | CATSQGSSTEAFF
TRBJ2-2 | TRBD1 | - | TRBV7-9 | TGTGCCAGCAGCTCGTACCCCCAGGGGGATACCGGGGAGCTGTTTTTT | CASSSYPQGDTGELFF
TRBJ1-1 | - | - | TRBV4-3 | TGCGCCAGCAGCCAAGACAGGATTAACACTGAAGCTTTCTTT | CASSQDRINTEAFF
TRBJ1-2 | - | - | TRBV6-5 | TGTGCCAGCAGTTACAGTGCGGGGAACTATGGCTACACCTTC | CASSYSAGNYGYTF
TRBJ2-7 | TRBD1 | - | TRBV5-1 | TGCGCCAGCAGTGGCGGACAGGGGTTCGACGAGCAGTACTTC | CASSGGQGFDEQYF
TRBJ2-3 | TRBD2 | - | TRBV4-3 | TGCGCCAGCAGCCAAGGAGCTAGCGGGAGTCTCGCAGATACGCAGTATTTT | CASSQGASGSLADTQYF
TRBJ1-1 | TRBD1 | - | TRBV9 | TGTGCCAGCAGCGTAGAAGGACAGGGGTCTGAAGCTTTCTTT | CASSVEGQGSEAFF